These 18 T cell receptor beta chains were sequenced from one sample in a study of patients and donors after allogeneic stem cell transplantation. TCRdb re-analysed the RT-PCR reads in MiXCR, keeping a single row per CDR3 protein. The sample shows roughly 940,000 distinct CDR3 sequences, around 17% of them seen only once. Sequenced material: blood, either unsorted or a sorted T cell fraction (not recorded which). Receptor source: a human donor who was either an allogeneic HSCT recipient or a stem cell or donor lymphocyte infusion donor (not recorded which). It is not recorded whose cells these are; they may come from a transplant donor.

The chain has TRBV29-1 and TRBJ2-1, with 14 bases that match TRBD2. The CDR3 contains 16 residues. With V trimmed by 6 bases and J by 2 bases, 6 bases remained unmatched. Germline loops: CDR1 SQVTM, CDR2 ANQGSEA. CDR3 protein: CSVSGLAGGTYNEQFF. The DNA for the CDR3 is TGCAGCGTCTCCGGACTAGCGGGAGGTACCTACAATGAGCAGTTCTTC.

This clonotype was picked up a small number of times. V is TRBV20-1 and J is TRBJ2-3; tentatively, D is TRBD2 (6 bases). V was shortened by 2 bases and J by 5 bases, with 23 bases between the two germline ends. Germline assignment: CDR1 DFQATT and CDR2 SNEGSKA (reference sequence). This CDR3 comprises 17 residues. Here the CDR3 reads CSARRLLGTRKGDTQYF. For the CDR3, the DNA is TGCAGTGCTAGACGCCTACTGGGGACTCGGAAAGGAGATACGCAGTATTTT.

This clonotype was picked up many times. The V gene is TRBV4-2, the J gene TRBJ1-2; D uncertain. V shed 0 bases and J shed 6 bases, with 17 bases lying between them. CDR3 length equals 16 residues. Germline CDR1 and CDR2: LGHNA and YNFKEQ. The CDR3 here is CASSQDRVVDRNGYTF. CDR3 coding DNA: TGTGCCAGCAGCCAAGATCGGGTGGTTGATCGTAATGGCTACACCTTC.

This sequence joins TRBV3-1 and TRBJ1-1; D uncertain. Germline assignment: CDR1 LGHDT and CDR2 YNNKEL (reference sequence). This CDR3 has 14 residues. The V and J ends lost 4 bases and 5 bases respectively, with 14 bases between them. CDR3 protein: CASSLDSRRTEAFF. The CDR3 DNA follows: TGTGCCAGCAGCCTTGACTCCCGGCGAACTGAAGCTTTCTTT.

V gene TRBV10-3 combines with J gene TRBJ2-7, with TRBD2 as a possible D gene (6 bases). The CDR3 totals 11 residues. The germline gives CDR1 ENHRY, CDR2 SYGVKD. V was shortened by 8 bases and J by 3 bases, with 8 bases between the two germline ends. The CDR3 nucleotides read TGTGCCATCCAGGGAGGCTACGAGCAGTACTTC. Its protein is CAIQGGYEQYF.

The rearrangement links TRBV2 to TRBJ2-2, with D possibly being TRBD2 (6 bases). Germline CDR1 and CDR2: SNHLY and FYNNEI. V lost 7 bases and J lost 0, with 12 bases in between. The CDR3 is made up of 15 amino acids. The CDR3, as DNA: TGTGCCAGCAACCGGGACTCAGCGAACACCGGGGAGCTGTTTTTT. This gives the protein CASNRDSANTGELFF.

This clonotype was detected only a few times. The chain has TRBV18 and TRBJ2-7; maybe TRBD1 (5 bases). V was trimmed by 4 bases and J by 5 bases, leaving 15 bases between them. CDR3 length: 14 residues. Germline assignment: CDR1 KGHSH and CDR2 LQKENI. CDR3 bases: TGTGCCAGCTCACAGCAGCCAGGGCCCCACGAGCAGTACTTC. This codes for CASSQQPGPHEQYF.

This clonotype has a count of ten or more. The chain links TRBV5-1 to TRBJ1-1; D unresolved. The CDR3 is 14 amino acids. From germline, CDR1 is SGHRS and CDR2 YFSETQ. V was cut by 0 bases and J by 0 bases, with 6 bases left in between. CDR3 residues: CASSLEGLNTEAFF. The CDR3 DNA is TGCGCCAGCAGCTTGGAAGGGTTGAACACTGAAGCTTTCTTT.

Only a few counts were recorded for this clonotype. The chain uses TRBV7-9 and TRBJ2-7; the match to TRBD1 covers 7 bases. The V and J ends lost 0 bases and 2 bases, in that order; junction bases with no gene match: 7. Germline CDR1 reads SEHNR; CDR2 reads FQNEAQ (reference sequence). CDR3 length: 16 amino acids. CDR3 nucleotide sequence: TGTGCCAGCAGCTTAGCGTCGGGGACAGCCACCTACGAGCAGTACTTC. Amino acids: CASSLASGTATYEQYF.

This chain links TRBV25-1 with TRBJ2-7; D not resolved. Germline V lookup: CDR1 MGHDK, CDR2 SYGVNS. V lost 2 bases and J lost 6, with 17 bases in between. This CDR3 is 15 amino acids long. CDR3 nucleotides: TGTGCCAGCAGTGAAAATAGTAGGACGTCGGGCGAGCAGTACTTC. This translates into CASSENSRTSGEQYF.

The J gene is TRBJ2-3, the V gene TRBV5-1; 7 nucleotides match TRBD1. V gave up 4 bases and J gave up 3 bases; unmatched junction bases: 8. This CDR3 is built from 15 residues. Per germline, CDR1 SGHRS and CDR2 YFSETQ. CDR3 loop: CASSLPPGQTDTQYF. DNA of the CDR3: TGCGCCAGCAGCCTACCCCCGGGACAGACAGATACGCAGTATTTT. Full variable domain (missing parts from reference TRBV5-1 and TRBJ2-3): KAGVTQTPRYLIKTRGQQVTLSCSPISGHRSVSWYQQTPGQGLQFLFEYFSETQRNKGNFPGRFSGRQFSNSRSEMNVSTLELGDSALYLCASSLPPGQTDTQYFGPGTRLTVL.

The chain couples TRBV12-3 or TRBV12-4 to TRBJ2-7; the match to TRBD2 covers 11 bases. CDR3 size: 15 residues. The ends lost 7 bases at V and 1 base at J; junction bases unmatched: 6. The CDR3 region is CASTIAGGPSYEQYF. The CDR3 DNA reads as TGTGCCAGCACCATAGCGGGGGGGCCTTCCTACGAGCAGTACTTC.

This clonotype has more than one count but fewer than ten. V and J are TRBV7-2 and TRBJ2-6; D ambiguous. The germline V gene encodes CDR1 SGHTA and CDR2 FQGNSA. With 5 bases removed from V and 0 bases from J, the gap between germline ends came to 8 bases. The CDR3 extends over 15 amino acids. CDR3 region: CASSPLDSGANVLTF. In DNA, the CDR3 is TGTGCCAGCAGCCCCCTCGACTCTGGGGCCAACGTCCTGACTTTC. The full variable domain, in which reference TRBV7-2 and TRBJ2-6 provide the parts outside the CDR3, is GAGVSQSPSNKVTEKGKDVELRCDPISGHTALYWYRQSLGQGLEFLIYFQGNSAPDKSGLPSDRFSAERTGGSVSTLTIQRTQQEDSAVYLCASSPLDSGANVLTFGAGSRLTVL.

This clonotype was seen only a few times. The CDR3 DNA is TGTGCCAGCAGTGAACAAGGGGACTACAATGAGCAGTTCTTC. Translation gives CASSEQGDYNEQFF. The chain is built from TRBV25-1 and TRBJ2-1, with a possible D match to TRBD1 (5 bases). The V gene lost 2 bases and the J gene lost 3 bases, with 8 bases spanning the gap. Germline CDR1 MGHDK, CDR2 SYGVNS. The CDR3 runs 14 residues.

This clonotype was counted between two and nine times. The CDR3 here is CASSPLRGAPTYEQYF. CDR3 coding DNA: TGTGCCAGCTCACCACTTCGGGGGGCTCCTACCTACGAGCAGTACTTC. The chain joins TRBV18 to TRBJ2-7; tentative D call: TRBD2 (7 bases). V was pared by 1 base and J by 2 bases, with 15 bases between. Looked up from germline, CDR1 is KGHSH and CDR2 is LQKENI. The CDR3 sequence is 16 residues long.

This clonotype was seen more than once but under ten times. This chain joins TRBV20-1 and TRBJ2-1; 9 nucleotides match TRBD2. The CDR3 consists of 18 residues. J was trimmed by 6 bases and V by 0 bases; bases with no gene match: 15. Germline V lookup: CDR1 DFQATT, CDR2 SNEGSKA (reference sequence). The CDR3 region is CSARDHFAPSGALNEQFF. CDR3 DNA sequence: TGCAGTGCTAGAGATCATTTCGCCCCTAGCGGGGCTCTCAATGAGCAGTTCTTC.

This clonotype appeared a few times. The CDR3 DNA reads as TGTGCCAGCAGTTACCAGGACCGAGGCGAGCAGTACTTC. It encodes CASSYQDRGEQYF. The chain links TRBV12-3 or TRBV12-4 to TRBJ2-7; D call uncertain. The CDR3 extends over 13 amino acids. Trimming took 4 bases from V and 6 from J, leaving 13 bases between them.

This clonotype was observed a few times. CDR3 sequence (DNA): TGTGCCAGCAGCAAACTGGGGCGGGAAGGGAGCTACGAGCAGTACTTC. Amino acids: CASSKLGREGSYEQYF. This chain connects TRBV27 to TRBJ2-7, with D maybe TRBD2 (6 bases). Trimming took off 6 bases at V and 3 bases at J, with 21 bases between the two ends. Germline lookup yields CDR1 MNHEY and CDR2 SMNVEV (reference sequence). This CDR3 comprises 16 residues.